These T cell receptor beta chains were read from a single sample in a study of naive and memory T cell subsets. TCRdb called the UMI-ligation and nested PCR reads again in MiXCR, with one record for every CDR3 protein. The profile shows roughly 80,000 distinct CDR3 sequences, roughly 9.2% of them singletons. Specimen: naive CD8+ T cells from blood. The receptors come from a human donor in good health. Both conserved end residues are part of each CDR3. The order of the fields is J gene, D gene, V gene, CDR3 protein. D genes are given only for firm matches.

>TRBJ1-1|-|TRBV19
CASSLGRNTEAFF
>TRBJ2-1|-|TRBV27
CASTDNPDQRNEQFF
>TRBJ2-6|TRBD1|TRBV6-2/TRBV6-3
CASSYPPDREGFSGANVLTF
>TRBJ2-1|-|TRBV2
CASKGGYNEQFF
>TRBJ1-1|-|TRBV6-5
CASKGGNTEAFF
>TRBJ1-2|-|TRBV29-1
CSVMSGQSYGYTF
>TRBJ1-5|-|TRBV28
CASRWGGRQPQHF
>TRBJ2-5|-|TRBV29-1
CSVEGGAWKLQETQYF
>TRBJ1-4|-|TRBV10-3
CAISEEALSTNEKLFF
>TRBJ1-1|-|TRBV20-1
CSARDTILGNTEAFF
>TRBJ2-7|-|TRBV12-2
CASRFRSPTGTPSYEQYF
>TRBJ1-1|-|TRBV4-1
CASSPRGTEAFF
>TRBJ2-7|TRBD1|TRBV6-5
CASSSGTGYEQYF
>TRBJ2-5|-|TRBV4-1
CASSQDGGGNQETQYF
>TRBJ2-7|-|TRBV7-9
CASSSIGSYEQYF
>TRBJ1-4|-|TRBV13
CASSSSVGGDEKLFF
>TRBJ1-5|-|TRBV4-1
CASSQGTGINQPQHF
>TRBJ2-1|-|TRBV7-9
CASSLGDNSYNEQFF
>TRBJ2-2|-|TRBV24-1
CATSDLGRDTGELFF
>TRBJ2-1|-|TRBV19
CATTHKAYSEQFF
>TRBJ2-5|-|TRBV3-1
CASSQDLGLGETQYF
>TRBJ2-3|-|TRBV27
CASSSLDRPSTDTQYF
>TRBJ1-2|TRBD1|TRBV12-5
CASGSRDRDGYTF
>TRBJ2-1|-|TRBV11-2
CASSHGGHNEQFF
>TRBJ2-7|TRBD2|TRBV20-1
CSARDDEGGRYEQYF
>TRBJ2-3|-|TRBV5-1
CASSAGTHSTDTQYF
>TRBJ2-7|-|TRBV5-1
CASSLLTVQSYEQYF
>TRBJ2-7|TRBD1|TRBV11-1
CASSLDRGTYEQYF
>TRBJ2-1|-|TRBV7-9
CASSPAERLSSYNEQFF
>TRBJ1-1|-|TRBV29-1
CSASLPNTEAFF
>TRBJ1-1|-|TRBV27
CASSTLNMNTEAFF
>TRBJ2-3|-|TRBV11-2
CASSLEVDTQYF
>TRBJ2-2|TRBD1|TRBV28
CASSLSPPRDSLNSGGELFF
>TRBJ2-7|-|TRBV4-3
CASSQTPDGYEQYF
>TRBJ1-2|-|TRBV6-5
CASSYEGQGYTF
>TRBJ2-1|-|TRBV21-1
CASRPSGSPDEQFF
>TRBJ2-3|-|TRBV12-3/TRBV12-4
CASSPTTDTQYF
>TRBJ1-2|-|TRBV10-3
CAISESAGAAYGYTF
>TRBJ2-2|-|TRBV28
CASSLSSDGELFF
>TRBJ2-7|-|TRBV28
CASSFGRTYEQYF
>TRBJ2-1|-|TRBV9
CASSHPGLRTVDEQFF
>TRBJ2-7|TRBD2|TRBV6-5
CASEKMAGLAGAEQYF
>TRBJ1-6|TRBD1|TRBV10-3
CAISESGQGGNSPLHF
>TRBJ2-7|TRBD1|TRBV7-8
CASSFRTGGSYEQYF
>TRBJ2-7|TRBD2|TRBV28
CASSLVASGAYEQYF
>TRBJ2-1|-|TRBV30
CAWSVGAGWVQFF
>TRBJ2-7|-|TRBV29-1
CSVVDGYEQYF
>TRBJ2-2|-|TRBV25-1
CASSESSSTGELFF
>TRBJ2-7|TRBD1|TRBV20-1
CSAHDRAATYEQYF
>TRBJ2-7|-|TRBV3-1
CASSQDRLAGTYEQYF
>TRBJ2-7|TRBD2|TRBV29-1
CSVEAFGLGAYEQYF
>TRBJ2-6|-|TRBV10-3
CAIRRDTPGLSSGANVLTF
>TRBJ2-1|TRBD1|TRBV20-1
CSAQDGTGGSNEQFF
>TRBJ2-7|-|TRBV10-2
CASSEKQGGGREQYF
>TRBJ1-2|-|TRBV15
CATSRDGPADGYTF
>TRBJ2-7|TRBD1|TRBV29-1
CSVGPPGQGNSYEQYF
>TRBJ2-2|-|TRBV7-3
CASSPQIGELFF
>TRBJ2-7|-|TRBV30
CAWSVPGLVRGTTYEQYF
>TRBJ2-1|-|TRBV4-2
CASSQASRGEQFF
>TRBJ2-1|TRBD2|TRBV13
CASRQREVRDEQFF